The 25 T cell receptor beta chains reported below all come from one sample, sequenced in a study of T-cell memory formation after mild COVID-19. MiXCR, applied by TCRdb to the 5' RACE reads, yields one record per CDR3 protein. The sample yields 250,000 to 350,000 distinct CDR3 sequences, about a sixth seen once. The sequenced material came from PBMCs or a T cell subset sorted from them (not recorded which). The receptors come from a young man who had mild COVID-19 (a few samples of this study predate the infection). Cell type and time point are not known.

V and J are TRBV12-3 or TRBV12-4 and TRBJ2-2; TRBD1 aligns across 8 bases. V gave up 9 bases and J gave up 3 bases; unmatched junction bases: 21. The CDR3 has 19 residues. CDR3 nucleotide sequence: TGTGCCAGTAATAGAGGGGACAGGCTTGACAGGTTTGACACCGGGGAGCTGTTTTTT. Its translation is CASNRGDRLDRFDTGELFF.

This clonotype was seen ten or more times. The chain has TRBV5-1 and TRBJ2-1; TRBD2 agrees at 13 bases. After removal of 7 bases from V and 5 bases from J, the junction contained 9 bases not matched to a gene. The germline gives CDR1 SGHRS, CDR2 YFSETQ. This CDR3 has 16 amino acids. This CDR3 is CASSSTSGGADNEQFF. CDR3 nucleotides: TGCGCCAGCTCCTCAACTAGCGGGGGGGCTGACAATGAGCAGTTCTTC.

This clonotype was counted a few times. Since a much larger clone is just one base distant, this may be a read error. The chain carries TRBV4-1 and TRBJ2-1; D is uncertain. The CDR3 loop spans 15 amino acids. Per the germline V gene, CDR1 is MGHRA and CDR2 is YSYEKL. Trimming took 0 bases from V and 0 from J, leaving 6 bases between them. The CDR3 DNA reads TGCGCCAGCAGCCAAGACCAGAGCTCCTACAATGAGCAGTTCTTC. Its protein product is CASSQDQSSYNEQFF.

This clonotype has only a few counts. This chain connects TRBV12-5 to TRBJ2-7, with 7 bases matching TRBD1. Germline V lookup: CDR1 LGHNT, CDR2 FRNRAP. The CDR3 has 14 amino acids. V dropped 7 bases and J dropped 5; count of bases not matched to a gene: 11. The CDR3 coding sequence is TGTGCTAGTGTCCCCGGGACAGATATCAACGAGCAGTACTTC. Translated, it gives CASVPGTDINEQYF.

There are a few counts of this clonotype. This chain uses TRBV18 with TRBJ2-2, with 9 bases lining up with TRBD1. V lost 3 bases and J lost 6; bases outside the gene matches: 8. The CDR3 has 16 amino acids. The V gene's germline CDR1 is KGHSH and CDR2 LQKENI. CDR3 protein: CASSPIKDRGAGELFF. The CDR3 coding sequence is TGTGCCAGCTCACCTATTAAGGACAGGGGAGCCGGGGAGCTGTTTTTT.

This clonotype turned up a few times. The rearrangement joins TRBV5-5 to TRBJ2-2; D is unresolved. Germline CDR1 reads SGHKS; CDR2 reads YYEKEE (reference sequence). This CDR3 is built from 15 residues. Trimming cost V 5 bases and J 1 base, with 12 bases left between them. The CDR3 loop is CASRTLPQNTGELFF. CDR3 bases: TGTGCCAGCAGGACACTACCCCAGAACACCGGGGAGCTGTTTTTT.

This clonotype was recorded at least ten times. The rearrangement uses TRBV3-1 and TRBJ1-1, with 7 bases fitting TRBD1. Looked up from germline, CDR1 is LGHDT and CDR2 is YNNKEL (reference sequence). The CDR3 totals 14 residues. Trimming cost V 4 bases and J 1 base; bases outside gene matches: 3. In DNA, the CDR3 is TGTGCCAGCAGCCGGGGACAGTCGAACACTGAAGCTTTCTTT. Its protein is CASSRGQSNTEAFF.

This chain connects TRBV15 to TRBJ1-2, with 10 bases fitting TRBD1. Losses at the gene ends were 1 base for V and 4 bases for J; bases not matched to a gene: 0. The CDR3 is 14 amino acids. CDR1 LNHNV and CDR2 YYDKDF come from the germline V gene (reference sequence). The CDR3, as DNA: TGTGCCACCAGCAGAGGACAGGGGGCCTATGGCTACACCTTC. It is translated as CATSRGQGAYGYTF.

Only a few counts were recorded for this clonotype. This sequence joins TRBV15 and TRBJ1-3; D is uncertain. The germline V and J ends were trimmed by 1 base and 0 bases, with 10 bases remaining between them. This CDR3 comprises 16 residues. Germline V gene sequence: CDR1 LNHNV, CDR2 YYDKDF (reference sequence). The CDR3 sequence: CATSRARTHSGNTIYF. DNA of the CDR3: TGTGCCACCAGCAGAGCCAGGACCCACTCTGGAAACACCATATATTTT.

This chain joins TRBV7-3 and TRBJ1-6, with D perhaps TRBD1 (5 bases). The germline gives CDR1 SGHTA, CDR2 FQGTGA. This CDR3 is built from 16 residues. The ends were cut back, 0 bases at V and 6 bases at J, with 12 bases in the middle. CDR3 amino acids: CASSLTGGQLNSPLHF. DNA of the CDR3: TGTGCCAGCAGCTTAACGGGCGGACAACTTAATTCACCCCTCCACTTT. Variable domain in full (rest from reference TRBV7-3 and TRBJ1-6): GAGVSQTPSNKVTEKGKYVELRCDPISGHTALYWYRQSLGQGPEFLIYFQGTGAADDSGLPNDRFFAVRPEGSVSTLKIQRTERGDSAVYLCASSLTGGQLNSPLHFGNGTRLTVT.

The rearrangement uses TRBV4-1 and TRBJ1-1; D is undetermined. CDR1 MGHRA and CDR2 YSYEKL come from the germline V gene. The CDR3 sequence is 15 residues long. The V end was cut by 1 base, the J end by 4 bases, with 13 bases between. The CDR3 sequence: CASSQGPSGSTEAFF. CDR3 coding DNA: TGCGCCAGCAGCCAAGGTCCTAGCGGCAGCACTGAAGCTTTCTTT.

The chain recombines TRBV6-6 with TRBJ1-2, with D possibly matching TRBD1 (6 bases). Germline V gives CDR1 MNHNY, CDR2 SVGAGI (reference sequence). CDR3 length equals 16 residues. The V gene lost 2 bases and the J gene lost 4 bases, with 17 bases spanning the gap. CDR3 loop: CASSYEAGARGYGYTF. CDR3 nucleotides: TGTGCCAGCAGTTACGAAGCGGGGGCGCGCGGCTATGGCTACACCTTC.

V and J are TRBV7-2 and TRBJ2-7; D gene unclear. The germline V gene encodes CDR1 SGHTA and CDR2 FQGNSA. The CDR3 sequence is 13 residues long. Trimming removed 4 bases at V and 7 bases at J, with 14 bases between. The CDR3 spells CASSSEPRLEQYF. The CDR3 region has the DNA TGTGCCAGCAGCTCCGAGCCACGTCTAGAGCAGTACTTC.

This clonotype was seen a few times. This sequence joins TRBV7-6 and TRBJ2-7; 12 bases line up with TRBD1. The germline CDR1 and CDR2 sequences are SGHVS and FNYEAQ. This CDR3 is built from 15 residues. V lost 5 bases to trimming and J lost 5 bases; unmatched junction nucleotides: 7. The CDR3 DNA follows: TGTGCCAGCAGCGCAACCGGGACAGGGGGCCACGAGCAGTACTTC. Protein product: CASSATGTGGHEQYF.

CDR3 region: CASSRQGGTDTQYF. CDR3 coding DNA: TGTGCCAGCAGCCGACAGGGGGGCACAGATACGCAGTATTTT. This chain connects TRBV12-3 or TRBV12-4 to TRBJ2-3, with 9 positions matching TRBD1. CDR3 length: 14 amino acids. The V and J ends lost 6 bases and 1 base, in that order; junction bases with no gene match: 2.

The J gene is TRBJ1-2, the V gene TRBV5-1; D is possibly TRBD1 (5 bases). Germline CDR1 reads SGHRS; CDR2 reads YFSETQ. Between the trimmed V and J ends, which lost 2 bases and 3 bases, there was a span of 8 bases. This CDR3 has 13 residues. CDR3 sequence reads: CASSFTGDYGYTF. The CDR3 nucleotides read TGCGCCAGCAGCTTCACAGGTGACTATGGCTACACCTTC.

This sequence joins TRBV19 and TRBJ1-1; D is unclear. Germline V lookup: CDR1 LNHDA, CDR2 SQIVND (reference sequence). The CDR3 sequence is 13 residues long. V gave up 3 bases and J gave up 8 bases, with 13 bases separating them. The CDR3 sequence: CASSMLLDGEAFF. As DNA, the CDR3 is TGTGCCAGTAGTATGCTCCTGGACGGGGAAGCTTTCTTT.

This clonotype was seen many times. This chain's CDR3 is CASSLHHPTSGSTDTQYF. For the CDR3, the DNA is TGTGCCAGCAGTCTACACCATCCGACTAGCGGGTCCACAGATACGCAGTATTTT. The rearrangement uses TRBV12-3 or TRBV12-4 and TRBJ2-3; 10 nucleotides agree with TRBD2. This CDR3 region has 18 residues. V lost 5 bases to trimming and J lost 2 bases; unmatched junction nucleotides: 13.

V and J are TRBV20-1 and TRBJ1-1, with TRBD1 matching 8 bases. The CDR3 has 12 amino acids. From germline, CDR1 is DFQATT and CDR2 SNEGSKA (reference sequence). V lost 6 bases and J lost 5; bases outside the gene matches: 5. The CDR3, as DNA: TGCAGTGCCCGGACAGGGCAAACTGAAGCTTTCTTT. Protein: CSARTGQTEAFF.

This chain links TRBV6-1 with TRBJ1-5; D gene uncertain. The CDR3 sequence is 14 residues long. The ends were cut back, 7 bases at V and 0 bases at J, with 10 bases in the middle. The V gene's germline CDR1 is MNHNS and CDR2 SASEGT. This CDR3 reads CASTMRDSNQPQHF. The CDR3, as DNA: TGTGCCAGCACCATGCGGGATAGCAATCAGCCCCAGCATTTT.

This clonotype has at least ten counts. This rearrangement joins TRBV20-1 to TRBJ2-1; TRBD2 matches 10 bases. Losses at the gene ends were 2 bases for V and 4 bases for J; bases not matched to a gene: 5. Per germline, CDR1 DFQATT and CDR2 SNEGSKA (reference sequence). The CDR3 covers 15 residues. In DNA form, the CDR3 reads TGCAGTGCTAGACTAGCGGGGGTTTCGTACAATGAGCAGTTCTTC. Amino acids: CSARLAGVSYNEQFF.

This clonotype has only one observation. This chain joins TRBV7-9 and TRBJ1-3; the D is unclear. V lost 5 bases to trimming and J lost 1 base, with 12 bases between them. The CDR3 is made up of 15 amino acids. Per germline, CDR1 SEHNR and CDR2 FQNEAQ (reference sequence). This chain's CDR3 is CASSPESGSGNTIYF. The CDR3, as DNA: TGTGCCAGCAGCCCGGAGTCGGGGTCTGGAAACACCATATATTTT.

This clonotype appeared a single time. The chain has TRBV7-2 and TRBJ2-5; D perhaps matches TRBD1 (5 bases). V lost 1 base, J lost 5 bases, and 11 bases lay in between. The V gene's germline CDR1 is SGHTA and CDR2 FQGNSA. The CDR3 sequence is 14 residues long. The CDR3 bases are TGTGCCAGCAGCTTAGGGGGCGACTGGGAGACCCAGTACTTC. Translating it yields CASSLGGDWETQYF.

This clonotype was seen more than once but under ten times. J is TRBJ1-2 and V is TRBV6-1; 7 positions match TRBD1. This CDR3 comprises 13 residues. V was pared by 4 bases and J by 7 bases, with 6 bases of the junction left unmatched. The germline V gene has CDR1 MNHNS and CDR2 SASEGT. The CDR3 coding sequence is TGTGCCAGCAGTGGGACAGGCGAGGGTGGCTACACCTTC. Protein sequence: CASSGTGEGGYTF.

The chain links TRBV7-9 to TRBJ1-5; no firm D call. Trimming took 3 bases from V and 6 from J, leaving 12 bases between them. This CDR3 is 14 amino acids long. Germline CDR1 is SEHNR and CDR2 is FQNEAQ (reference sequence). The chain's CDR3 is CASSFLSPTQPQHF. DNA of the CDR3: TGTGCCAGCAGCTTCTTATCTCCGACTCAGCCCCAGCATTTT.